This T cell receptor (beta chain) was identified during a study of cytomegalovirus exposure and HLA in healthy donors. Study details: Some 90 million unique TCRs from HLA-typed donors were held in an early data release.

Study-level results: Most TCR sequences were seen very rarely across donors, but some public TCRs occurred in many.

The PCR ran on 60 Vbeta and 13 Jbeta primers. The repertoire was sequenced with immunoSEQ multiplex PCR; TCRdb's copy has only in-frame clones and lacks some. The data show around 71,000 clones, over 55% seen once. Regarding this clone: Antigen unknown.

This CDR3 comprises 15 residues. In germline, CDR1 is MNHNS, CDR2 SASEGT. The chain joins TRBV6-1 to TRBJ2-5; 7 nucleotides agree with TRBD1. TRBJ2-7 explains the end of the DNA better; the J call may be wrong. Material for sequencing was PBMCs. This clonotype originated in a young man in good health and CMV-seropositive. CDR3 bases: TGTGCCAGCAGGTACAGGGGCCAATACTCCTACGAGCAGTACTTC. Protein product: CASRYRGQYSYEQYF.